A single sample is the source of the 8 T cell receptor beta chains below, sequenced in a study of shared clonotypes between healthy human individuals. TCRdb's table, derived via immunoSEQ multiplex PCR, lists solely in-frame clones and lacks some. The sample includes 2 million to 2.5 million clones, 90% to 97% of them seen just once. Input material: naive CD4+ T cells sorted from blood. The subset was: CD45RA+ positively selected. The receptors shown here come from a man aged 18 to 30 in good health.

This clone was recorded a few times. This chain uses TRBV19 with TRBJ2-7; 7 nucleotides agree with TRBD1. Germline loops: CDR1 LNHDA, CDR2 SQIVND (reference sequence). The CDR3 is made up of 14 amino acids. V lost 5 bases to trimming and J lost 3 bases; unmatched junction nucleotides: 7. The CDR3 here is CASSPRQGNYEQYF. CDR3 coding DNA: TGTGCCAGTAGTCCCCGACAGGGAAACTACGAGCAGTACTTC.

In DNA, the CDR3 is TGTGCCAGCACTCCTCACGCAGGGAACACTGAAGCTTTCTTT. This encodes CASTPHAGNTEAFF. This rearrangement joins TRBV5-4 to TRBJ1-1; D remains ambiguous. Germline V gene lookup returns CDR1 SGHNT and CDR2 YYREEE (reference sequence). The CDR3 contains 14 residues. V lost 6 bases and J lost 1, with 13 bases in between.

The chain carries TRBV5-4 and TRBJ2-5, with D unresolved. V shed 0 bases and J shed 5 bases, with 8 bases lying between them. From germline, CDR1 is SGHNT and CDR2 YYREEE (reference sequence). The CDR3 has 13 amino acids. Here the CDR3 DNA reads TGTGCCAGCAGCTTGGTCGTCGGGGAGACCCAGTACTTC. Its translation is CASSLVVGETQYF.

V and J are TRBV27 and TRBJ1-4; no firm D call. The CDR3 has 15 residues. Trimming took off 3 bases at V and 8 bases at J, with 16 bases between the two ends. Germline values: CDR1 MNHEY, CDR2 SMNVEV (reference sequence). This chain's CDR3 is CASSFMRSQGEKLFF. The CDR3 nucleotides read TGTGCCAGCAGTTTCATGAGATCTCAAGGGGAAAAACTGTTTTTT.

This clone was picked up a small number of times. The chain carries TRBV10-2 and TRBJ1-6, with no clear D. V gave up 6 bases and J gave up 0 bases, with 3 bases separating them. This CDR3 is 13 amino acids long. Germline V gene data show CDR1 as WSHSY and CDR2 as SAAADI. The CDR3 DNA reads TGCGCCAGCAGGGACTCCTATAATTCACCCCTCCACTTT. This sequence encodes CASRDSYNSPLHF.

Notes on this clone: Other nucleotide sequences in the sample specify the same CDR3. The V and J genes are TRBV18 and TRBJ1-1, with TRBD1 matching over 8 bases. The V gene end was trimmed by 4 bases and the J gene end by 4 bases; junction bases not matched to a gene: 5. The CDR3 is made up of 14 amino acids. Germline CDR1 KGHSH, CDR2 LQKENI. The CDR3 sequence is CASSLGQGSTEAFF. The CDR3 bases are TGTGCCAGCTCACTTGGACAGGGTAGCACTGAAGCTTTCTTT.

V usage is TRBV5-1 and J usage is TRBJ2-7, with D perhaps TRBD1 or TRBD2 (5 bases each). Germline CDR1 SGHRS, CDR2 YFSETQ. This CDR3 contains 15 residues. V lost 0 bases and J lost 2, with 12 bases in between. As DNA, the CDR3 is TGCGCCAGCAGCTTGGAGGGGCGGGTCCCCTACGAGCAGTACTTC. It is translated as CASSLEGRVPYEQYF.

The V and J genes are TRBV11-2 and TRBJ2-2; 11 bases line up with TRBD2. The germline gives CDR1 SGHAT, CDR2 FQNNGV. Trimming took 4 bases from V and 2 from J; bases not matched to a gene: 3. This CDR3 has 16 amino acids. CDR3 in DNA: TGTGCCAGCAGCTCGACTAGCGGGATCAACACCGGGGAGCTGTTTTTT. The encoded protein is CASSSTSGINTGELFF.